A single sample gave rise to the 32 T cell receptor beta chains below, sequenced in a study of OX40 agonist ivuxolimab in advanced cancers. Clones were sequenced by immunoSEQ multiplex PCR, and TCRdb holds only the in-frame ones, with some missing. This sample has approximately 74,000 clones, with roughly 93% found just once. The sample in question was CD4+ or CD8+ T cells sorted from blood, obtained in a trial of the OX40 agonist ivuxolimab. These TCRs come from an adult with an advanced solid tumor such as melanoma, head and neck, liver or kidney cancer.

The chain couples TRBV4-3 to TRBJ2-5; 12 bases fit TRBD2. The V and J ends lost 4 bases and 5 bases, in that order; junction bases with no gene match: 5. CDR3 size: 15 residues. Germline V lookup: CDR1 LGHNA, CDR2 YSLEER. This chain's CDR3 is CASSPSGTSGETQYF. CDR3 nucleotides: TGCGCCAGCAGCCCGTCCGGGACTAGCGGGGAGACCCAGTACTTC.

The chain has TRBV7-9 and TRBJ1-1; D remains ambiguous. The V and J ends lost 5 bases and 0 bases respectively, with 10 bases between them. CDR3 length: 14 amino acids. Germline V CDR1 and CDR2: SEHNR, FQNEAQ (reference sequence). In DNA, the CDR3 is TGTGCCAGCAGCCCTGGACGGATGAACACTGAAGCTTTCTTT. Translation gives CASSPGRMNTEAFF.

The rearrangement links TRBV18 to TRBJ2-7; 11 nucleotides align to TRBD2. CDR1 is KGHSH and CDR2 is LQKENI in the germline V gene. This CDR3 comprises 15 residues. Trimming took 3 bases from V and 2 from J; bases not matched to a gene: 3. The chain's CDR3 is CASSPGTSGTYEQYF. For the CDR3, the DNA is TGTGCCAGCTCACCTGGGACTAGCGGTACCTACGAGCAGTACTTC.

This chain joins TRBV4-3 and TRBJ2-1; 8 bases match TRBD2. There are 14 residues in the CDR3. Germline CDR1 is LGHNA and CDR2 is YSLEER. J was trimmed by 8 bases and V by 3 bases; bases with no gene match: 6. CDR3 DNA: TGCGCCAGCAGCCAGGACGGGACTAGTGATGAGCAGTTCTTC. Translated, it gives CASSQDGTSDEQFF.

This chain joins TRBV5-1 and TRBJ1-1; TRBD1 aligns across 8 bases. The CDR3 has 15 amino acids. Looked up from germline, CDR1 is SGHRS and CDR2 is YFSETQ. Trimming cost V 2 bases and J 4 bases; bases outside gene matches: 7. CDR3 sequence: CASSFSGTGSTEAFF. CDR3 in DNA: TGCGCCAGCAGCTTTTCCGGGACAGGTTCCACTGAAGCTTTCTTT.

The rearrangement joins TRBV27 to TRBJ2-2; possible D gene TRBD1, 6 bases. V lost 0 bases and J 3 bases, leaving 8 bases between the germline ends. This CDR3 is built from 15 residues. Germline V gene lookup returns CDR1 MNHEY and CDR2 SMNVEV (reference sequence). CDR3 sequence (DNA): TGTGCCAGCAGTTTATCACAGGGATACACCGGGGAGCTGTTTTTT. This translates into CASSLSQGYTGELFF.

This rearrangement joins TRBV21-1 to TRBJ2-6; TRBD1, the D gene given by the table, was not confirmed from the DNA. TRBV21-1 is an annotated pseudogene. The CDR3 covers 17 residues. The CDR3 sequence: CASRGVLQQSRANVLTF. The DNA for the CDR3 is TGTGCCAGCAGGGGCGTATTACAACAAAGTCGGGCCAACGTCCTGACTTTC.

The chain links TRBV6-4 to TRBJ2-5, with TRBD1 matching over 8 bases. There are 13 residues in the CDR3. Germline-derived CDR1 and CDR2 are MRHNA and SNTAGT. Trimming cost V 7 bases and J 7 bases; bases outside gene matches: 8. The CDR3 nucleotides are TGTGCCAGCAACCCGGACAGGGTAGGGACCCAGTACTTC. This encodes CASNPDRVGTQYF.

The CDR3 sequence is CAEGPRGASTDTQYF. As DNA, the CDR3 is TGTGCCGAGGGTCCTCGGGGTGCTAGCACAGATACGCAGTATTTT. The chain couples TRBV7-9 to TRBJ2-3; D may be TRBD2 (5 bases). V gave up 11 bases and J gave up 0 bases, with 18 bases separating them. CDR1 is SEHNR and CDR2 is FQNEAQ in the germline V gene (reference sequence). There are 15 residues in the CDR3.

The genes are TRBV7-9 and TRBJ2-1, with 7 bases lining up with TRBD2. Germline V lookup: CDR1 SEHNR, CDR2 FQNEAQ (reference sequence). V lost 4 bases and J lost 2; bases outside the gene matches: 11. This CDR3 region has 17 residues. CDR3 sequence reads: CASSSSLGLSPYNEQFF. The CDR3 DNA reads TGTGCCAGCAGCTCGTCCCTGGGACTAAGCCCCTACAATGAGCAGTTCTTC.

The CDR3: CASRQAANTEAFF. The CDR3 nucleotides read TGTGCCAGCAGGCAGGCGGCAAACACTGAAGCTTTCTTT. The V and J genes are TRBV28 and TRBJ1-1; D gene unclear. CDR3 length equals 13 residues. The V end was cut by 6 bases, the J end by 2 bases, with 10 bases between. CDR1 MDHEN and CDR2 SYDVKM come from the germline V gene.

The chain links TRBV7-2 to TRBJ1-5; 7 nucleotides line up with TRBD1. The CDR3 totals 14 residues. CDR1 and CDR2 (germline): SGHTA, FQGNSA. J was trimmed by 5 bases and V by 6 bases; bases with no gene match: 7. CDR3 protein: CASSSQGLDQPQHF. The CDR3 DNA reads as TGTGCCAGCAGTTCACAGGGGTTGGATCAGCCCCAGCATTTT.

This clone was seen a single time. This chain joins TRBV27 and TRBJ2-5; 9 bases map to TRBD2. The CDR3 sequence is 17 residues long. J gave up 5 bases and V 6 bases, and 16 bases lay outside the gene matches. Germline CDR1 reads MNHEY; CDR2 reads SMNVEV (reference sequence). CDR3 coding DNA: TGTGCCAGCAGCTGGTCTGGGCGGGGGGGCCTCCAGGAGACCCAGTACTTC. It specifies CASSWSGRGGLQETQYF.

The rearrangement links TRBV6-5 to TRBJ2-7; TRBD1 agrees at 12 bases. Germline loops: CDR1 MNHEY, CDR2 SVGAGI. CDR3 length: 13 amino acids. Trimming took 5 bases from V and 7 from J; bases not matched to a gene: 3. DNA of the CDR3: TGTGCCAGCAGTGGGACAGGGGGCGGAGAGCAGTACTTC. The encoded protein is CASSGTGGGEQYF.

Here the CDR3 DNA reads TGTGCCAGCAGTGAAGCGATTGGGACAAGGCAGCCCCAGCATTTT. Amino acids: CASSEAIGTRQPQHF. V and J are TRBV2 and TRBJ1-5; D is possibly TRBD1 (6 bases). V lost 0 bases and J 7 bases, leaving 13 bases between the germline ends. Germline V gene sequence: CDR1 SNHLY, CDR2 FYNNEI. This CDR3 is 15 amino acids long.

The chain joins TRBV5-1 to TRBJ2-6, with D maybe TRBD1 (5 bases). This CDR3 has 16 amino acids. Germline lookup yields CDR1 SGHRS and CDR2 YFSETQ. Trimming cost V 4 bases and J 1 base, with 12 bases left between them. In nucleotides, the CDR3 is TGCGCCAGCAGCGTTTTTCAGGGTTCTGGGGCCAACGTCCTGACTTTC. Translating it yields CASSVFQGSGANVLTF.

The CDR3 here is CASSFTGGAYEQYF. CDR3 DNA: TGTGCCAGCAGCTTTACGGGAGGTGCCTACGAGCAGTACTTC. J is TRBJ2-7 and V is TRBV11-2; TRBD2 agrees at 7 bases. The V gene's germline CDR1 is SGHAT and CDR2 FQNNGV. There are 14 residues in the CDR3. J lost 2 bases, V lost 3 bases, and 4 bases had no gene match.

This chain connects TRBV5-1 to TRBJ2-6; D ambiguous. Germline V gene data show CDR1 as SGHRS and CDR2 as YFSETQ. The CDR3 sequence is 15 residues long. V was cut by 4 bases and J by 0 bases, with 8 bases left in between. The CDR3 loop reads CASSPSNSGANVLTF. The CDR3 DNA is TGCGCCAGCAGCCCTTCGAACTCTGGGGCCAACGTCCTGACTTTC.

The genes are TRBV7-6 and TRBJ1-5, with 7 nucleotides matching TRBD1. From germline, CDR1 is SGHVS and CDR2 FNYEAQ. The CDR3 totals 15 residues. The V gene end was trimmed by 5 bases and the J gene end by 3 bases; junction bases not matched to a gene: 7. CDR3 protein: CASSKTTGSNQPQHF. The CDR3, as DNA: TGTGCCAGCAGCAAAACGACAGGGTCCAATCAGCCCCAGCATTTT.

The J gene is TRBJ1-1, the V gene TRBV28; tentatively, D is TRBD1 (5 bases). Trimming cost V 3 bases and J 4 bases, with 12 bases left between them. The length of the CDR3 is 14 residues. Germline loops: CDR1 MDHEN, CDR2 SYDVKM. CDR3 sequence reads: CASSFPTGGTEAFF. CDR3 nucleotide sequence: TGTGCCAGCAGTTTCCCCACCGGGGGCACTGAAGCTTTCTTT.

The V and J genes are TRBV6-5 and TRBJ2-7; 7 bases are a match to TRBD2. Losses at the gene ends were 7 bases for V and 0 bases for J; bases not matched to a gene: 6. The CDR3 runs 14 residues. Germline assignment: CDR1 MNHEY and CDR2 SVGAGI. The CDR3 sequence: CASTPGGSSYEQYF. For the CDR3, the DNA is TGTGCCAGCACCCCTGGCGGGAGCTCCTACGAGCAGTACTTC.

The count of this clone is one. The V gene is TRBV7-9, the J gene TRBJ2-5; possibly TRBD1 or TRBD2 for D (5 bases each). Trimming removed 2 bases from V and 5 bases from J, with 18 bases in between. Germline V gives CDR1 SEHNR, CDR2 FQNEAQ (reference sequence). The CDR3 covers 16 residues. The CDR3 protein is CASSLLNLAGSETQYF. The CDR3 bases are TGTGCCAGCAGCTTACTCAATCTGGCAGGGAGCGAGACCCAGTACTTC.

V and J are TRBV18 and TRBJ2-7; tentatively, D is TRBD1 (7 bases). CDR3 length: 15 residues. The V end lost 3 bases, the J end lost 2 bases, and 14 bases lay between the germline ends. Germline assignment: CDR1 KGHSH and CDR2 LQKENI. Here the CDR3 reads CASSPRRDSTYEQYF. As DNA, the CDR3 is TGTGCCAGCTCACCCAGGAGGGACAGCACCTACGAGCAGTACTTC. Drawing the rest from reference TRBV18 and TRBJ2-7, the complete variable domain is NAGVMQNPRHLVRRRGQEARLRCSPMKGHSHVYWYRQLPEEGLKFMVYLQKENIIDESGMPKERFSAEFPKEGPSILRIQQVVRGDSAAYFCASSPRRDSTYEQYFGPGTRLTVT.

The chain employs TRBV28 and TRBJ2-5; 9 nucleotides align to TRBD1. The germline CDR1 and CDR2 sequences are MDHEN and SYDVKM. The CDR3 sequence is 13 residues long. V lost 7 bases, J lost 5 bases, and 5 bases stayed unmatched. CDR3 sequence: CASKGQGTETQYF. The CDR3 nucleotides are TGTGCCAGCAAAGGACAGGGGACGGAGACCCAGTACTTC.

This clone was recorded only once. In DNA, the CDR3 is TGTGCCAGTAGTATAAGTCTAGCGGGGGCCGCTTGGACCGGGGAGCTGTTTTTT. Translated: CASSISLAGAAWTGELFF. The genes are TRBV19 and TRBJ2-2; the match to TRBD2 covers 10 bases. The CDR3 loop spans 18 amino acids. The trim removed 2 bases at V and 5 bases at J, leaving 11 bases unmatched. CDR1 is LNHDA, CDR2 SQIVND, per germline (reference sequence).

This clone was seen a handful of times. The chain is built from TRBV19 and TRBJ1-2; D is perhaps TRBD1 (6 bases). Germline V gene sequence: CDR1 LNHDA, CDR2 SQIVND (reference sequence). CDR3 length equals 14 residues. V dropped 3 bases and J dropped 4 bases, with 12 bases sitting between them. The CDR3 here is CASSIGRGFYGYTF. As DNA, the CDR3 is TGTGCCAGTAGTATCGGCAGGGGATTCTATGGCTACACCTTC.

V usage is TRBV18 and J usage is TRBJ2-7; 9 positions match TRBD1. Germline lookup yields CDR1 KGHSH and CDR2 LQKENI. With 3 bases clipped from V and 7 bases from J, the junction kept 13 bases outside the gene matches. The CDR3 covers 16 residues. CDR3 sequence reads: CASSPLGQGEIREQYF. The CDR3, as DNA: TGTGCCAGCTCACCGTTGGGACAGGGTGAGATTCGGGAGCAGTACTTC. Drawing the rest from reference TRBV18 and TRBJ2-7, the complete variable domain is NAGVMQNPRHLVRRRGQEARLRCSPMKGHSHVYWYRQLPEEGLKFMVYLQKENIIDESGMPKERFSAEFPKEGPSILRIQQVVRGDSAAYFCASSPLGQGEIREQYFGPGTRLTVT.

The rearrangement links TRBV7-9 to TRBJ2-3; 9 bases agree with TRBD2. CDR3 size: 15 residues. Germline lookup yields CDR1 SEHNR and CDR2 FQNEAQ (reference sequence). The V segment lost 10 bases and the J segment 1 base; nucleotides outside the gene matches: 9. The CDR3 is CANSGSSGGTDTQYF. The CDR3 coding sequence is TGTGCCAACTCAGGGTCTAGCGGGGGCACAGATACGCAGTATTTT.

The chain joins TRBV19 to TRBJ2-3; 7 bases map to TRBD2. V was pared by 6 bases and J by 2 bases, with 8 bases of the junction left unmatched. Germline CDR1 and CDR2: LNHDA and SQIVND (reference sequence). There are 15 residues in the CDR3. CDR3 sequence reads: CASSPPGTTTDTQYF. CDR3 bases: TGTGCCAGTAGCCCTCCCGGGACTACCACAGATACGCAGTATTTT.

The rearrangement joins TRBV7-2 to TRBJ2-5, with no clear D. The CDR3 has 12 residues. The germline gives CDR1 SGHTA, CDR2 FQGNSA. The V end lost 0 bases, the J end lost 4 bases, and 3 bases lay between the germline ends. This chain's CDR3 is CASSLALETQYF. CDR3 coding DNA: TGTGCCAGCAGCTTAGCGCTAGAGACCCAGTACTTC.

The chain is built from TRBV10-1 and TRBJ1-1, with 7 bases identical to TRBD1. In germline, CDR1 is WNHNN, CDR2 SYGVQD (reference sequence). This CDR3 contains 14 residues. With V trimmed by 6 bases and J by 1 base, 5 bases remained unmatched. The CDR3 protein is CASSLGQENTEAFF. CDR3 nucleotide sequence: TGCGCCAGCAGCCTCGGACAGGAGAACACTGAAGCTTTCTTT.

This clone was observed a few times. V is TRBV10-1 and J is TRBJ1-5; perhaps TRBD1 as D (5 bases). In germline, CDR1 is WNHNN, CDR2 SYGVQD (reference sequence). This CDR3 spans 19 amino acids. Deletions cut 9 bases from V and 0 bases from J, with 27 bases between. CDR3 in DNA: TGCGCCAGACGGAAGGTGGGGCTCAACAGCCCAGATAGCAATCAGCCCCAGCATTTT. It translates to CARRKVGLNSPDSNQPQHF.